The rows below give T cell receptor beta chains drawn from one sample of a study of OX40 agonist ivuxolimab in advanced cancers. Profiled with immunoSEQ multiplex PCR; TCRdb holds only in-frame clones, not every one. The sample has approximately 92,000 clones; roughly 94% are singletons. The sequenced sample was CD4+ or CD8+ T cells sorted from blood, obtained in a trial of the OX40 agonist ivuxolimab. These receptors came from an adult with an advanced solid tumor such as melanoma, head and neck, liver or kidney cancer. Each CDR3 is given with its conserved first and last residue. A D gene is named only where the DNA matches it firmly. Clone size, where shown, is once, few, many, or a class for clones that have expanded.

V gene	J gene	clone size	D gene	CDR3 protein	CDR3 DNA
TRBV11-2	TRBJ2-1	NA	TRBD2	CASSLELAGVAAHNEQFF	TGTGCCAGCAGCTTAGAACTAGCGGGAGTCGCCGCCCACAATGAGCAGTTCTTC
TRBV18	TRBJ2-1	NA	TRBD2	CASSPLSGRAYNEQFF	TGTGCCAGCTCACCACTTAGCGGGAGGGCGTACAATGAGCAGTTCTTC
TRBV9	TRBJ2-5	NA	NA	CASSVGGSGGIVAETQYF	TGTGCCAGCAGCGTAGGAGGTTCTGGGGGAATAGTCGCAGAGACCCAGTACTTC
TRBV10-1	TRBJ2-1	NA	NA	CASTPPGDGKYEQFF	TGCGCCAGCACCCCGCCGGGGGATGGAAAATATGAGCAGTTCTTC
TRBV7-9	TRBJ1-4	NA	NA	CASSLRTVVNEKLFF	TGTGCCAGCAGCTTAAGAACGGTTGTAAATGAAAAACTGTTTTTT
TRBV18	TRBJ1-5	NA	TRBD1	CASSFDSQGAGQPQHF	TGTGCCAGCTCATTCGACTCACAGGGGGCCGGTCAGCCCCAGCATTTT
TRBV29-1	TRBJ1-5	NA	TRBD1	CSAGQVNQPQHF	TGCAGCGCTGGACAGGTTAATCAGCCCCAGCATTTT
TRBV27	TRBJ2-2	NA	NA	CASKLWKNSGELFF	TGTGCCAGCAAGCTGTGGAAGAACAGCGGGGAGCTGTTTTTT
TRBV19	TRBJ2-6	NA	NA	CASRVVAGANVLTF	TGTGCCAGTAGAGTGGTCGCTGGGGCCAACGTCCTGACTTTC
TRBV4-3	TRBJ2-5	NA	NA	CASSQDIVRKTQYF	TGCGCCAGCAGCCAAGATATAGTGCGCAAGACCCAGTACTTC
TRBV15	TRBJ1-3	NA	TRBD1	CATSRDQGEVGNTIYF	TGTGCCACCAGCAGAGATCAGGGGGAGGTGGGAAACACCATATATTTT
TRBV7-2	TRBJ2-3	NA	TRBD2	CASSLAPGGTDTQYF	TGTGCCAGCAGCTTAGCGCCGGGGGGAACAGATACGCAGTATTTT
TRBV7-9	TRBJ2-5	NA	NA	CARSTVQGTQYF	TGTGCCAGAAGCACCGTCCAGGGGACCCAGTACTTC
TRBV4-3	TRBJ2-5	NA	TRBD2	CASSQEWKRGASQETQYF	TGCGCCAGCAGCCAAGAATGGAAGCGGGGGGCCTCCCAAGAGACCCAGTACTTC
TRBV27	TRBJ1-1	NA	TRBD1	CASSTLGQGREAFF	TGTGCCAGCAGTACCCTGGGACAGGGGCGTGAAGCTTTCTTT
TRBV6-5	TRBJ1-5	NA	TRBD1	CASSEGQTVPPQHF	TGTGCCAGCAGTGAGGGACAGACGGTACCGCCCCAGCATTTT
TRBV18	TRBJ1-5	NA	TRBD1	CASSRQGLNQPQHF	TGTGCCAGCTCACGACAGGGTCTCAATCAGCCCCAGCATTTT
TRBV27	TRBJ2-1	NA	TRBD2	CASSLFSDRLASYNEQFF	TGTGCCAGCAGTTTATTTTCCGATCGACTAGCTTCTTACAATGAGCAGTTCTTC
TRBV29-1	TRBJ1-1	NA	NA	CSAGGFATEAFF	TGCAGCGCCGGAGGATTCGCCACTGAAGCTTTCTTT
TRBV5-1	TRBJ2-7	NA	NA	CASSLGVAPYEQYF	TGCGCCAGCAGCTTGGGGGTGGCCCCCTACGAGCAGTACTTC
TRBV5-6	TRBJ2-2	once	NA	CASSLDRTPGELFF	TGTGCCAGCAGCTTGGACCGGACTCCCGGGGAGCTGTTTTTT
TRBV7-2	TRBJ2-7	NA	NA	CASSLEDSPREQYF	TGTGCCAGCAGCTTAGAGGACAGCCCCCGCGAGCAGTACTTC
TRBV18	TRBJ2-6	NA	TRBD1	CASSPRETGTGANVLTF	TGTGCCAGCTCACCACGGGAGACAGGGACTGGGGCCAACGTCCTGACTTTC
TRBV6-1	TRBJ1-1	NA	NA	CASSGNPVGGAEAFF	TGTGCCAGCAGTGGTAATCCCGTCGGGGGAGCTGAAGCTTTCTTT
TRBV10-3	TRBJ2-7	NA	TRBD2	CAIRVMAGAPYEQYF	TGTGCCATCAGGGTCATGGCGGGAGCCCCCTACGAGCAGTACTTC
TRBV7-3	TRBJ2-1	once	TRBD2	CASSDLGLAGRNEQFF	TGTGCCAGCAGCGACCTGGGACTAGCGGGACGCAATGAGCAGTTCTTC
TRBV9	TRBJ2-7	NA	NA	CASSRRRGSYEQYF	TGTGCCAGCAGCCGGAGGCGAGGGAGCTACGAGCAGTACTTC
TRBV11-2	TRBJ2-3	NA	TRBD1	CASSLGTGTDTQYF	TGTGCCAGCAGCTTAGGGACAGGGACAGATACGCAGTATTTT
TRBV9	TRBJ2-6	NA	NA	CASSAGTGYSGANVLTF	TGTGCCAGCAGCGCCGGGACCGGCTACTCTGGGGCCAACGTCCTGACTTTC
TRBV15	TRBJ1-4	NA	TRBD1	CATRYDRDSTFEKLFF	TGTGCCACCAGGTACGACCGGGACAGCACCTTCGAAAAACTGTTTTTT
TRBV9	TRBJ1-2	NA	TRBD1	CASSVGPQGQGGYTF	TGTGCCAGCAGCGTAGGTCCCCAAGGACAGGGCGGCTACACCTTC
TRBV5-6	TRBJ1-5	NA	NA	CASSSYLGGQPQHF	TGTGCCAGCAGCTCCTACCTGGGGGGTCAGCCCCAGCATTTT
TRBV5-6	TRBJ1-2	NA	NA	CASSSDGNYGYTF	TGTGCCAGCAGCTCGGACGGTAACTATGGCTACACCTTC
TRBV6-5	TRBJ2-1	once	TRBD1	CASQGGRAYNEQFF	TGTGCCAGTCAAGGGGGCAGGGCATACAATGAGCAGTTCTTC
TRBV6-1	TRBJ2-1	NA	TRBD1	CASKTGVNEQFF	TGTGCCAGCAAGACAGGGGTCAATGAGCAGTTCTTC
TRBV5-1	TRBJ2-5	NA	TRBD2	CASSLGLAGSRETQYF	TGCGCCAGCAGCTTGGGACTAGCGGGGTCTCGGGAGACCCAGTACTTC
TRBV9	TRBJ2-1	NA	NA	CASSDRAGGSYNEQFF	TGTGCCAGCAGCGATAGGGCCGGGGGCTCCTACAATGAGCAGTTCTTC
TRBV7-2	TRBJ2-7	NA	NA	CASSSGHLREQYF	TGTGCCAGCAGCTCCGGACATCTGAGGGAGCAGTACTTC
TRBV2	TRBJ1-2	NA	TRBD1	CASSTGVGYTF	TGTGCCAGCAGTACAGGGGTTGGCTACACCTTC
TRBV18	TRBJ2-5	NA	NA	CASSPYVQETQYF	TGTGCCAGCTCACCATATGTCCAAGAGACCCAGTACTTC
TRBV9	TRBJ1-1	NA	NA	CASSANTDTEAFF	TGTGCCAGCAGCGCGAACACGGACACTGAAGCTTTCTTT